This T cell receptor beta chain was identified in a study of beta chain features in type 1 diabetes. CD45RO/CCR7/CD25/CD127/CD95/CD27 separated CD4+ naive, central memory, regulatory and stem cell-like memory cells by sorting. All of the isolated RNA was reverse transcribed, so expressed TCRB transcripts were sequenced. Here immunoSEQ multiplex PCR was the method, and the copy in TCRdb shows in-frame clones only, minus some. Of some 99,000 clones listed, about two fifths are singletons. This clone has a handful of counts. The CDR3 sequence is 16 residues long. The V gene's germline CDR1 is MDHEN and CDR2 SYDVKM. Losses at the gene ends were 3 bases for V and 2 bases for J; bases not matched to a gene: 4.

The chain links TRBV28 to TRBJ2-3, with 11 bases lining up with TRBD2. The TCR originated in a young woman in good health. Sequences were obtained from stem cell memory CD4+ T cells from blood. The CDR3 reads CASSFVSGRATDTQYF. DNA of the CDR3: TGTGCCAGCAGTTTCGTTAGCGGGAGGGCCACAGATACGCAGTATTTT.